This T cell receptor beta chain was sequenced in a study of regulatory dendritic cells for organ transplantation. As for the study in general: Regulatory dendritic cells were monocyte-derived, receiving vitamin D3 on days 0 and 4 and IL-10 on day 4. On day 6, the dendritic cells were exposed to LPS.

The method was immunoSEQ multiplex PCR; TCRdb's version includes in-frame clones alone and lacks a portion of them. The repertoire holds 20,000 or so clones, with about 85% as singletons. Sorted subsets were CFSE-labeled and cultured approximately 5 days with allogeneic dendritic cells. Naive CD45RA+ and memory CD45RO+ CD4+ or CD8+ T cells were FACS-sorted. The V and J ends lost 6 bases and 5 bases respectively, with 20 bases between them. From germline, CDR1 is SGHNT and CDR2 YYREEE (reference sequence). The CDR3 has 15 amino acids. As regards this clone: Its antigen is not identified.

This clonotype was obtained from a human donor in good health. The sequencing sample was made of naive CD4+ T cells from blood cultured with dendritic cells. Subset indicated: CD45RA+ naive T cells. The rearrangement links TRBV5-4 to TRBJ2-5, with D possibly called TRBD1 or TRBD2 (6 bases each). In nucleotides, the CDR3 is TGTGCCAGCACAGTCCTGGGGGGCTTCGCGGAGACCCAGTACTTC. Its protein is CASTVLGGFAETQYF.